The subject of this entry is one TCR beta chain. The antigen is not known. Germline CDR1 and CDR2: SSHAT and FNYEAQ (reference sequence). V was shortened by 4 bases and J by 6 bases, with 9 bases between the two germline ends. This CDR3 is 13 amino acids long. MiXCR, run by TCRdb on the 5' RACE reads, gives a single entry per CDR3 protein. The repertoire consists of 510,000 or so distinct CDR3 sequences, with approximately 14% occurring once and the leading ten covering about 0.47%. The data were taken from a study of identical twins. Overall study results and limits: Insertion counts were lower in abundant cord blood beta clonotypes, a trend that memory repertoires did not show. Models predicted too little out-of-frame TCR alpha sharing in monozygotic twins.

These data were likewise used in another study, on yellow fever vaccine responses in identical twins.

The TCR sequence derives from a woman younger than 35 in good health. The sample comprised CD4+ T cells sorted from blood. This chain joins TRBV7-7 and TRBJ2-2; unclear D gene. For the CDR3, the DNA is TGTGCCAGCAGCTCGGACCCGTCCGGGGAGCTGTTTTTT. Its translation is CASSSDPSGELFF.